A single sample gave rise to the 4 T cell receptor beta chains below, sequenced in a study of beta chain features in type 1 diabetes. Study conclusions and caveats: Shorter TCRB CDR3s, moderately but significantly so, marked every one of the four CD4+ subsets in Type 1 diabetes patients.

These TCRs' antigens remain unknown. Every isolated RNA sample was fully reverse transcribed, so sequencing captured expressed TCRB transcripts. Using immunoSEQ multiplex PCR, the repertoire was profiled, and TCRdb retains in-frame clones only, with some absent. The sample gives hundreds of thousands of clones, over 13% of which show up once; less than 0.04% is in the top ten. Sequenced: naive CD4+ T cells from blood. These receptors originate from a man between 18 and 35 years old with type 1 diabetes.

Only a few counts were recorded for this clone. This chain connects TRBV29-1 to TRBJ1-5; D call uncertain. The CDR3 sequence is 13 residues long. Germline V gene sequence: CDR1 SQVTM, CDR2 ANQGSEA. The V end was cut by 4 bases, the J end by 0 bases, with 7 bases between. CDR3 DNA sequence: TGCAGCGTTGCGGGCAGTAGCAATCAGCCCCAGCATTTT. Its protein is CSVAGSSNQPQHF.

The CDR3 DNA sequence: TGTGCCAGCAGTGAACGGGGACGGGGCACAGATACGCAGTATTTT. Translating it yields CASSERGRGTDTQYF. The chain carries TRBV6-1 and TRBJ2-3; the D call may be TRBD1 or TRBD2 (5 bases each). The germline gives CDR1 MNHNS, CDR2 SASEGT. V lost 2 bases, J lost 1 base, and 10 bases lay in between. This CDR3 is built from 15 residues.

The genes are TRBV7-2 and TRBJ2-1, with D hard to call. This CDR3 is 13 amino acids long. Trimming removed 2 bases at V and 0 bases at J, with 2 bases between. Germline CDR1 is SGHTA and CDR2 is FQGNSA. The CDR3 DNA reads TGTGCCAGCAGCTTAATCTCCTACAATGAGCAGTTCTTC. It yields the protein CASSLISYNEQFF.

This clone occurred a few times. V and J are TRBV11-2 and TRBJ2-1; 11 bases fit TRBD1. Germline V gene data show CDR1 as SGHAT and CDR2 as FQNNGV. The CDR3 totals 13 residues. J lost 8 bases, V lost 5 bases, and 2 bases had no gene match. DNA of the CDR3: TGTGCCAGCAGCCGGGACAGGGGGGATGAGCAGTTCTTC. As protein: CASSRDRGDEQFF.